The 26 T cell receptor beta chains presented below share a single source sample, sequenced in a study of CD8 T cells in Susac syndrome. An input of roughly 0.5 to 1 ug of RNA was subjected to reverse transcription using random hexamers. Via MiXCR, TCRdb re-called the immunoSEQ multiplex PCR reads, giving one row per CDR3 protein. The sample shows around 300,000 distinct CDR3 sequences, around nine tenths of them seen only once. Sequenced sample: CD8+ T cells from PBMCs. The receptors derive from a human donor with multiple sclerosis.

The chain recombines TRBV4-3 with TRBJ2-7; 11 bases line up with TRBD2. V lost 3 bases and J lost 2; bases outside the gene matches: 9. CDR1 and CDR2 (germline): LGHNA, YSLEER. CDR3 length equals 17 residues. The CDR3 reads CASSHFSGGLAAYEQYF. CDR3 DNA: TGCGCCAGCAGCCATTTCTCCGGGGGACTAGCGGCCTACGAGCAGTACTTC.

The table lists this clonotype with a count of one. The chain recombines TRBV28 with TRBJ2-7; TRBD2 matches 11 bases. The CDR3 has 15 residues. V shed 6 bases and J 1 base; nucleotides not matched to a gene: 5. Germline V CDR1 and CDR2: MDHEN, SYDVKM. This CDR3 is CASREGTSGSYEQYF. CDR3 coding DNA: TGTGCCAGCAGGGAAGGGACTAGCGGATCCTACGAGCAGTACTTC.

The chain has TRBV7-8 and TRBJ2-7; TRBD1 aligns across 9 bases. CDR1 and CDR2 (germline): SGHVS, FQNEAQ. V lost 5 bases, J lost 3 bases, and 14 bases stayed unmatched. The CDR3 is made up of 17 amino acids. In DNA, the CDR3 is TGTGCCAGCAGCCCGCACCCCCCCGGACAGGGGAACTACGAGCAGTACTTC. It is translated as CASSPHPPGQGNYEQYF.

V is TRBV20-1 and J is TRBJ2-1; 11 positions agree with TRBD1. The J segment lost 6 bases and the V segment lost 5 bases, leaving 9 bases of the junction unmatched. There are 15 residues in the CDR3. Germline assignment: CDR1 DFQATT and CDR2 SNEGSKA (reference sequence). The CDR3 loop is CSAVKGQGDLNEQFF. The CDR3 nucleotides are TGCAGTGCTGTAAAGGGACAGGGGGACCTCAATGAGCAGTTCTTC.

V gene TRBV27 combines with J gene TRBJ2-6, with no clear D. Germline CDR1 is MNHEY and CDR2 is SMNVEV (reference sequence). V gave up 0 bases and J gave up 4 bases, with 7 bases separating them. CDR3 length equals 15 residues. The CDR3 is CASSLSQTGANVLTF. The CDR3, as DNA: TGTGCCAGCAGTTTATCGCAGACCGGGGCCAACGTCCTGACTTTC.

The chain recombines TRBV4-1 with TRBJ2-7; 9 nucleotides agree with TRBD2. The CDR3 loop spans 18 amino acids. Trimming at V came to 0 bases and at J to 2 bases, leaving 11 bases not matched to a gene. Germline V gives CDR1 MGHRA, CDR2 YSYEKL. The CDR3 region is CASSQEEGGGASTYEQYF. CDR3 bases: TGCGCCAGCAGCCAAGAGGAGGGCGGGGGGGCCTCTACCTACGAGCAGTACTTC.

The DNA of the CDR3 is TGTGCCAGCACCCACGGGACTAGCGGGAGTTCTCAGCAGTACTTC. This encodes CASTHGTSGSSQQYF. The V call is TRBV7-9, the J call TRBJ2-7, with 14 bases lining up with TRBD2. This CDR3 region has 15 residues. V shed 7 bases, J shed 8 bases, and the junction held 10 bases outside the gene matches. The germline CDR1 and CDR2 sequences are SEHNR and FQNEAQ (reference sequence).

The chain couples TRBV9 to TRBJ2-1, with TRBD1 as a possible D gene (5 bases). Germline V gives CDR1 SGDLS, CDR2 YYNGEE. This CDR3 has 15 amino acids. Trimming shortened V by 1 base and J by 4 bases, and 12 bases separated the two germline ends. DNA for the CDR3: TGTGCCAGCAGCGTATGGGGCACTACGTACAATGAGCAGTTCTTC. Translated, it gives CASSVWGTTYNEQFF. The complete variable domain, with remaining parts taken from reference TRBV9 and TRBJ2-1, reads DSGVTQTPKHLITATGQRVTLRCSPRSGDLSVYWYQQSLDQGLQFLIQYYNGEERAKGNILERFSAQQFPDLHSELNLSSLELGDSALYFCASSVWGTTYNEQFFGPGTRLTVL.

The chain joins TRBV7-8 to TRBJ2-5; D gene uncertain. In germline, CDR1 is SGHVS, CDR2 FQNEAQ. The CDR3 totals 13 residues. Trimming shortened V by 6 bases and J by 3 bases, and 11 bases separated the two germline ends. As DNA, the CDR3 is TGTGCCAGCAGGGCGCCCTTAGAAGAGACCCAGTACTTC. It specifies CASRAPLEETQYF.

This chain connects TRBV14 to TRBJ1-2; TRBD1 matches 8 bases. CDR3 size: 15 residues. Germline values: CDR1 SGHDN, CDR2 FVKESK. The J segment lost 6 bases and the V segment lost 1 base, leaving 7 bases of the junction unmatched. The CDR3 spells CASSQGGQGLHGYTF. In DNA form, the CDR3 reads TGTGCCAGCAGCCAAGGAGGACAGGGACTGCATGGCTACACCTTC.

This chain joins TRBV3-1 and TRBJ2-5; 10 bases agree with TRBD1. The CDR3 runs 15 residues. Trimming cost V 3 bases and J 5 bases; bases outside gene matches: 6. The germline CDR1 and CDR2 sequences are LGHDT and YNNKEL (reference sequence). This CDR3 reads CASSQTTGGDETQYF. The CDR3, as DNA: TGTGCCAGCAGCCAGACGACAGGGGGCGATGAGACCCAGTACTTC.

In this sample, this clonotype turned up a few times. The J gene is TRBJ2-3, the V gene TRBV28, with 8 bases identical to TRBD1. The germline CDR1 and CDR2 sequences are MDHEN and SYDVKM. Unmatched junction bases numbered 9, after V lost 6 bases and J lost 1 base. The CDR3 has 16 residues. CDR3 sequence: CASRRTGGWGTDTQYF. The CDR3 DNA reads TGTGCCAGCAGACGAACAGGGGGATGGGGCACAGATACGCAGTATTTT.

V usage is TRBV4-2 and J usage is TRBJ2-2, with TRBD2 matching 7 bases. CDR3 length: 15 amino acids. V dropped 3 bases and J dropped 6; count of bases not matched to a gene: 7. Germline V lookup: CDR1 LGHNA, CDR2 YNFKEQ. The CDR3 region is CASSQGSGVAGELFF. CDR3 DNA sequence: TGTGCCAGCAGCCAGGGCAGCGGGGTTGCCGGGGAGCTGTTTTTT.

The chain is built from TRBV6-2 or TRBV6-3 and TRBJ2-3, with 13 bases fitting TRBD2. CDR1 and CDR2 from the germline V gene are MNHEY and SVGEGT. The CDR3 has 17 amino acids. V trimming: 5 bases; J trimming: 0 bases; junction bases outside the gene matches: 5. CDR3 sequence: CASSTSGGASSTDTQYF. As DNA, the CDR3 is TGTGCCAGCAGTACTAGCGGGGGGGCCTCTAGCACAGATACGCAGTATTTT.

V and J are TRBV28 and TRBJ2-7; D ambiguous. This CDR3 region has 14 residues. The V gene's germline CDR1 is MDHEN and CDR2 SYDVKM. V was cut by 7 bases and J by 0 bases, with 13 bases left in between. CDR3 residues: CASKRPINSYEQYF. In DNA form, the CDR3 reads TGTGCCAGCAAGCGACCGATAAACTCCTACGAGCAGTACTTC.

The rearrangement uses TRBV12-3 or TRBV12-4 and TRBJ2-3, with unresolved D. Trimming shortened V by 8 bases and J by 1 base, and 7 bases separated the two germline ends. This CDR3 comprises 12 residues. CDR3 bases: TGTGCCAGCCTGCCTGGCACAGATACGCAGTATTTT. Translating it yields CASLPGTDTQYF.

The chain has TRBV28 and TRBJ2-3; D unclear. The V and J ends lost 8 bases and 0 bases respectively, with 15 bases between them. The CDR3 totals 15 residues. Germline V gene data show CDR1 as MDHEN and CDR2 as SYDVKM. DNA for the CDR3: TGTGCCAGCTCCTCCTGGGCGGATAGCACAGATACGCAGTATTTT. As protein: CASSSWADSTDTQYF.

This chain connects TRBV20-1 to TRBJ1-5, with 8 bases aligning to TRBD1. This CDR3 spans 15 amino acids. Germline trimming cut 6 bases from V and 4 bases from J; bases unmatched to any gene: 11. Germline values: CDR1 DFQATT, CDR2 SNEGSKA (reference sequence). The CDR3 loop is CSARPRTGGNQPQHF. CDR3 sequence (DNA): TGCAGTGCCAGACCTAGAACAGGGGGAAATCAGCCCCAGCATTTT.

The chain recombines TRBV9 with TRBJ1-2; D call uncertain. V dropped 1 base and J dropped 6 bases, with 10 bases sitting between them. The CDR3 length is 13 residues. Per germline, CDR1 SGDLS and CDR2 YYNGEE. CDR3 in amino acids: CASSVTATDGYTF. CDR3 DNA sequence: TGTGCCAGCAGCGTAACCGCAACAGATGGCTACACCTTC.

The V gene is TRBV30, the J gene TRBJ2-5, with 12 bases matching TRBD1. Germline CDR1 reads GTSNPN; CDR2 reads SVGIG (reference sequence). The CDR3 sequence is 15 residues long. J gave up 5 bases and V 3 bases, and 7 bases lay outside the gene matches. CDR3: CAWRAGTGGRETQYF. The CDR3, as DNA: TGTGCCTGGAGGGCCGGGACAGGGGGCCGGGAGACCCAGTACTTC.

This clonotype was recorded once. This chain joins TRBV11-2 and TRBJ2-7; D remains ambiguous. Germline lookup yields CDR1 SGHAT and CDR2 FQNNGV. Trimming removed 2 bases from V and 0 bases from J, with 8 bases in between. The CDR3 runs to 14 residues. CDR3 in amino acids: CASSLSPGSYEQYF. CDR3 sequence (DNA): TGTGCCAGCAGCTTAAGTCCTGGCTCCTACGAGCAGTACTTC.

The V gene is TRBV7-3, the J gene TRBJ2-7, with TRBD2 matching over 9 bases. Per the germline V gene, CDR1 is SGHTA and CDR2 is FQGTGA. Trimming took 1 base from V and 1 from J; bases not matched to a gene: 5. The CDR3 totals 16 residues. The chain's CDR3 is CASSLIGGRGSYEQYF. CDR3 sequence (DNA): TGTGCCAGCAGCTTAATCGGCGGGAGGGGGTCCTACGAGCAGTACTTC. The variable domain in full, completed from reference TRBV7-3 and TRBJ2-7, reads GAGVSQTPSNKVTEKGKYVELRCDPISGHTALYWYRQSLGQGPEFLIYFQGTGAADDSGLPNDRFFAVRPEGSVSTLKIQRTERGDSAVYLCASSLIGGRGSYEQYFGPGTRLTVT.

The chain is built from TRBV28 and TRBJ2-7, with 11 bases matching TRBD1. The V gene end was trimmed by 5 bases and the J gene end by 4 bases; junction bases not matched to a gene: 13. CDR1 is MDHEN, CDR2 SYDVKM, per germline. The CDR3 totals 17 residues. CDR3 loop: CASSGTGGLALLYEQYF. The CDR3 DNA reads as TGTGCCAGCAGTGGGACAGGGGGTTTGGCTCTACTATACGAGCAGTACTTC.

This chain links TRBV9 with TRBJ2-3, with 11 bases lining up with TRBD2. The ends lost 0 bases at V and 0 bases at J; junction bases unmatched: 9. The V gene's germline CDR1 is SGDLS and CDR2 YYNGEE. This CDR3 has 19 amino acids. The CDR3 DNA sequence: TGTGCCAGCAGCGTAGGGGAAGCGGGACTAGCGGCTAGCACAGATACGCAGTATTTT. It specifies CASSVGEAGLAASTDTQYF.

The chain links TRBV2 to TRBJ1-1; D is perhaps TRBD1 (5 bases). V was clipped by 1 base and J by 0 bases, with 12 bases between them. Looked up from germline, CDR1 is SNHLY and CDR2 is FYNNEI. This CDR3 is built from 16 residues. In nucleotides, the CDR3 is TGTGCCAGCAGTGAAGAGGCAGGGTGGATGAACACTGAAGCTTTCTTT. Translation: CASSEEAGWMNTEAFF. The full variable domain, with the rest looked up from reference TRBV2 and TRBJ1-1, is EPEVTQTPSHQVTQMGQEVILRCVPISNHLYFYWYRQILGQKVEFLVSFYNNEISEKSEIFDDQFSVERPDGSNFTLKIRSTKLEDSAMYFCASSEEAGWMNTEAFFGQGTRLTVV.

The chain links TRBV28 to TRBJ2-5; 13 bases are shared with TRBD2. CDR3 length equals 16 residues. Trimming cost V 7 bases and J 5 bases; bases outside gene matches: 10. Per germline, CDR1 MDHEN and CDR2 SYDVKM. The CDR3 DNA is TGTGCCAGCATGAACCGACTAGCGGGAGGTCGGGAGACCCAGTACTTC. Its translation is CASMNRLAGGRETQYF.